The sequence of this T cell receptor beta chain was determined in a study of regulatory T cells in long-lasting Graves disease. The study's findings and limits: Newly diagnosed patients shared about a thousand public clonotypes; persistent patients shared around 2,800.

The sample's time point: newly diagnosed GD, antithyroid drugs for less than 3 months. Scientists built the TCR library using RNA that was extracted from PBMCs. Staff drew around 10 milliliters of peripheral blood into EDTA tubes. CDR1 is MNHNS and CDR2 is SASEGT in the germline V gene. The ends were cut back, 8 bases at V and 5 bases at J, with 18 bases in the middle. The CDR3 extends over 14 amino acids. Building the TCR beta libraries relied on iRepertoire HTBI primers, and CDR3 regions underwent Arm-PCR. One entry per CDR3 protein results from TCRdb running MiXCR on the multiplex PCR reads. The data show 540,000 or so distinct CDR3 sequences, with 13% seen just once and roughly a tenth held by the top ten. This clonotype was picked up many times. Its matching antigen is unknown. These same data were also listed under a study on T cells in Graves' hyperthyroidism and ophthalmopathy. Per that study: Also found in blood were most expanded thyroid clonotypes above 0.001.

The source was peripheral blood mononuclear cells (PBMCs), collected at new diagnosis, from a patient treated with antithyroid drugs. The chain joins TRBV6-1 to TRBJ1-1; D is possibly TRBD1 (5 bases). The TCR comes from a man aged 25-40 years with Graves disease. CDR3 residues: CASRRDWMGTEAFF. Written as DNA, the CDR3 is TGTGCCAGCCGACGGGACTGGATGGGAACTGAAGCTTTCTTT.